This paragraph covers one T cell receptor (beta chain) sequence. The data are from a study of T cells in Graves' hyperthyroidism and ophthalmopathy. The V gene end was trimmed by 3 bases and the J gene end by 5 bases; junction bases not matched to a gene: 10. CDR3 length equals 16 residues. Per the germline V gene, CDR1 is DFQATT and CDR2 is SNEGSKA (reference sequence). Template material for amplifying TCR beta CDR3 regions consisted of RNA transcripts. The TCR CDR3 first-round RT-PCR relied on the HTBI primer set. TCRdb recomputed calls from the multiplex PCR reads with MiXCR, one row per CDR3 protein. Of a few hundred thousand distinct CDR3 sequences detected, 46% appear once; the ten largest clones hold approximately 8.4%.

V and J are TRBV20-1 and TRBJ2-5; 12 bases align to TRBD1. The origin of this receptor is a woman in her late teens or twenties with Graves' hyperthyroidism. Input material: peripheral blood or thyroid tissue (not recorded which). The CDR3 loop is CSARGFGTGGSETQYF. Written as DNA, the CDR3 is TGCAGTGCTAGGGGGTTTGGGACAGGGGGCTCGGAGACCCAGTACTTC.